This TCR beta chain comes out of a study of read filtering for tumor transcriptome and immune sequencing. Overall study results and limits: The sorted CD138-negative fraction was a mixed bone marrow immune population, not purified T cells. Compared with RNA-seq, IR-seq gave much higher clonotype depth and reliability. About four fifths of IR-seq clonotypes had a single read, yet these held roughly 3.7% of reads. Without single-read clonotypes, shared clonotype proportions correlated more between IR-seq and RNA-seq.

On this clonotype itself: Its antigen is unidentified. A read error may account for a junction end that differs from germline.

From about 400 ng of RNA, a library with molecular barcoded alpha/delta and beta/gamma adaptors was made. TCRdb used MiXCR to reprocess the reads, holding one entry per CDR3 protein. The table includes about 5,600 distinct CDR3 sequences, 20% to 25% detected once. This CDR3 region has 15 residues. Germline V lookup: CDR1 SGHRS, CDR2 YFSETQ. The sequence was collected from a donor older than 35 with multiple myeloma. The gene calls are TRBV5-1 and TRBJ2-1, with D unclear. Specimen: a population of CD138-negative cells sorted from bone marrow. CDR3 nucleotide sequence: TGCGCCAGCAGACAGCCACCACAGCAGTCGAATGATCAGTTCTTC. Amino acids: CASRQPPQQSNDQFF.